These T cell receptor beta chains were read from a single sample in a study of blood T cell repertoires in COVID-19. Method: immunoSEQ multiplex PCR; TCRdb's copy keeps in-frame clones and lacks some. The profile shows 130,000 to 150,000 clones, about 88% of them singletons. Specimen: peripheral blood. All receptors come from a human donor in a cohort sampled during active COVID-19. The CDR3 runs from the conserved cysteine through the conserved F or W.

>TRBV4-1
CASSPTMTGNTEAFF
>TRBV30
CAWSLDSFPNTIYF
>TRBV19
CASAGGGNTEAFF
>TRBV9
CASSVGAGGDEQYF
>TRBV7-3
CASSFSAGPYNEQFF
>TRBV28
CASSPLFPDSYGYTF
>TRBV19
CASSIVGNRVYWDQPQHF
>TRBV21-1
CASSRRDRGGDNSPLHF
>TRBV7-2
CASSSRQGQRGGYTF
>TRBV29-1
CSVGLAGGYEQYF
>TRBV30
CAWRGAPLRGYGYTF
>TRBV3-1/TRBV3-2
CASSLSSYNSPLHF
>TRBV6-2/TRBV6-3
CASSWTSGGARNQYF
>TRBV27
CASRSPGQPTDTQYF
>TRBV30
CAWKPGTEYAFF
>TRBV5-1
CASSLGTSAYEQYF
>TRBV13
CASSQEGNTEAFF
>TRBV10-3
CAISTRTFDEQFF
>TRBV5-1
CASSLGWTGVYEQYF
>TRBV5-6
CASSFGTGEYEQYF
>TRBV19
CASSIVRQYPTGELFF
>TRBV11-2
CASSFSALGAGYTF
>TRBV4-2
CASSQDGTGRKGYTF
>TRBV7-8
CASSPSRQGSYGYTF
>TRBV7-9
CASSLRSRDTEAFF
>TRBV19
CASSMPTGLNTEAFF
>TRBV2
CASSDLTGGANNEAFF
>TRBV7-2
CASSLTLASGTQYF
>TRBV5-6
CASSFPGSPSTDTQYF
>TRBV7-2
CASSLTGVSNQPQHF
>TRBV28
CASSSGLAGVFETQYF
>TRBV28
CASSSQGRGSYEQYF
>TRBV5-1
CASSLEGLAQVDPTDTQYF
>TRBV29-1
CSVVRQGSADTQYF
>TRBV3-1/TRBV3-2
CASSQDSNRYNEQFF
>TRBV5-6
CASSADRNSPLHF
>TRBV7-2
CASSSSTDTQYF
>TRBV7-2
CASSLDRVNEQFF
>TRBV28
CASSPTGGVRSPLHF
>TRBV10-3
CAISESGLAHYEQYF
>TRBV2
CAIEATGSNTEAFF
>TRBV11-2
CASSLGGVSGTDTQYF
>TRBV28
CASSPGGAMETQYF
>TRBV13
CASSLGTRNSPLHF
>TRBV15
CATSRDRTGSNTEAFF
>TRBV9
CASSDQDTGNNEQFF
>TRBV7-9
CASSWGQGEGEKLFF
>TRBV11-2
CASSFFDSQETQYF
>TRBV19
CASSPVGQGAHEQYF
>TRBV30
CAWSGDYEQYF
>TRBV13
CASSLNRATNEKLFF
>TRBV11-2
CASSLGTGGNQPQHF
>TRBV6-5
CASNRAPNEKLFF
>TRBV7-9
CASGTHRAHVDTQYF
>TRBV10-3
CAISPGQAGTEAFF
>TRBV10-3
CAISEGAANSNQPQHF
>TRBV2
CASKGQGNQPQHF
>TRBV29-1
CSVERAGAAYNEQFF
>TRBV4-3
CASSRGQSLYGYTF